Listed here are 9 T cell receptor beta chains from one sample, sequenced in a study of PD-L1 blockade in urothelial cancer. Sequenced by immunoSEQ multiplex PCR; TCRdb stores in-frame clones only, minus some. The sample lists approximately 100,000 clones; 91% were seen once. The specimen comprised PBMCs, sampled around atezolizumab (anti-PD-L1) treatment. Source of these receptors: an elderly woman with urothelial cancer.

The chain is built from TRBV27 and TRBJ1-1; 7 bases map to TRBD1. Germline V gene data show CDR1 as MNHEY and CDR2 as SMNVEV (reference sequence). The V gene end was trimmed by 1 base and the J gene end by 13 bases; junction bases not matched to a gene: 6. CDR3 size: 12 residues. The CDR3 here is CASSLLTGMLFF. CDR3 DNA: TGTGCCAGCAGTTTATTGACAGGGATGCTTTTCTTT.

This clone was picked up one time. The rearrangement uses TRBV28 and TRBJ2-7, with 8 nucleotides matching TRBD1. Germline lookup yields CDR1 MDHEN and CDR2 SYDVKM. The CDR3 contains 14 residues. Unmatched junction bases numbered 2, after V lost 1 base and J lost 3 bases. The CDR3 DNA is TGTGCCAGCAGTTTATTCGGACAGGGCTACGAGCAGTACTTC. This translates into CASSLFGQGYEQYF.

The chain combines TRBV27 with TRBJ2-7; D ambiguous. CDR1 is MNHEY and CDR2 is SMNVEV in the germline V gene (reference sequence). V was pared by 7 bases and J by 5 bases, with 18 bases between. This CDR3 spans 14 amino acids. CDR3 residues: CASKELRRSNEQYF. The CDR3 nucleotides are TGTGCCAGCAAAGAGCTCCGGAGAAGTAACGAGCAGTACTTC.

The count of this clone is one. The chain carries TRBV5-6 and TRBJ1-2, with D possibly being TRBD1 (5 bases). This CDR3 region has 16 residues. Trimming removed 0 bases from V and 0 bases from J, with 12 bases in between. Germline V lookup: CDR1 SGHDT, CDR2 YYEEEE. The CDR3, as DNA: TGTGCCAGCAGCTTGGCAGGGTTTGGATCTAACTATGGCTACACCTTC. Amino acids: CASSLAGFGSNYGYTF.

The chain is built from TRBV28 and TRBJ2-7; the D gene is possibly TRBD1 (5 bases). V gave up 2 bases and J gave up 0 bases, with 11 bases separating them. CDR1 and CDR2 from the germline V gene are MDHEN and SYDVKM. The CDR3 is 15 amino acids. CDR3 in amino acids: CASSLGPTDSYEQYF. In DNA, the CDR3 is TGTGCCAGCAGTTTAGGGCCGACAGACTCCTACGAGCAGTACTTC.

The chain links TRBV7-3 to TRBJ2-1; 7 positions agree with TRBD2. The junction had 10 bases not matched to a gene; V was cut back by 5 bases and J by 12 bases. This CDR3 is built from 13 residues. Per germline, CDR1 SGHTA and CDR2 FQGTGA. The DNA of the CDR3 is TGTGCCAGCAGCCCCCCCGCGGGCGGGAGGCAGTTCTTC. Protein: CASSPPAGGRQFF.

The CDR3, as DNA: TGTGCCATCAGCCCAGCAGGGAAGGACTACGAGCAGTACTTC. Encoded protein: CAISPAGKDYEQYF. J is TRBJ2-7 and V is TRBV10-3; D might be TRBD1 (5 bases). Trimming stripped 6 bases from V and 3 bases from J, with 15 bases between. The CDR3 contains 14 residues. From germline, CDR1 is ENHRY and CDR2 SYGVKD.

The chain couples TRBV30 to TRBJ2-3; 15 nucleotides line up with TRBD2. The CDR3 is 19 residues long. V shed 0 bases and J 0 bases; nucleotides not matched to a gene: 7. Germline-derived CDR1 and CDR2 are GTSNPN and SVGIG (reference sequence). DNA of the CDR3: TGTGCCTGGAGTGTAGGACTAGCGGGAGGGCCGCTCAGCACAGATACGCAGTATTTT. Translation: CAWSVGLAGGPLSTDTQYF.

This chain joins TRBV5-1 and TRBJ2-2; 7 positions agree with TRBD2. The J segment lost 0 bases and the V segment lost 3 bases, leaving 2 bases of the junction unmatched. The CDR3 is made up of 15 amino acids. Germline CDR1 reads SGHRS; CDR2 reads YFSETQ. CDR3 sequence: CASSWSGANTGELFF. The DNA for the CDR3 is TGCGCCAGCAGCTGGAGCGGGGCGAACACCGGGGAGCTGTTTTTT.